This TCR beta chain was retrieved from a study of blood T cell repertoires in COVID-19. Participants reported their clinical history, and cohort assignment relied on those reports. TCRdb keeps only in-frame clones here, not all; method: immunoSEQ multiplex PCR. This table has 360,000 or so clones, roughly 90% appearing once. V lost 4 bases and J 3 bases, leaving 13 bases between the germline ends. Germline CDR1 is SGHDT and CDR2 is YYEEEE. This CDR3 contains 14 residues. The origin of this receptor is a woman under 40 who had recovered from COVID-19. The rearrangement uses TRBV5-6 and TRBJ2-5, with TRBD2 as a possible D gene (6 bases). The sample was PBMCs or T cells enriched from blood (not recorded which). CDR3 DNA sequence: TGTGCCAGCAGCCACCGCGGGGTAAAAGAGACCCAGTACTTC. It is translated as CASSHRGVKETQYF.